This TCR beta chain was captured in a study of cytomegalovirus exposure and HLA in healthy donors. Study-wide results and limits: It has been reported that TCR beta sequences accurately predicted the HLA-A and HLA-B alleles of most subjects. Overall, around 160 TCR beta chains were annotated as cytomegalovirus-associated. Rare sequences made up most TCRs, while some public TCRs were found in many donors.

Use of 60 Vbeta and 13 Jbeta primers characterized the PCR. TCRdb keeps only in-frame clones here, not all; method: immunoSEQ multiplex PCR. This table has 99,000 or so clones, around 80% appearing once. Regarding this clone: What it binds is unknown.

This TCR derives from a man aged 18-30 years in good health and CMV-seronegative. The sample was PBMCs.

CDR3 nucleotides: TGCGCCAGCAGCTTGGATCCAGGGTTGGGCAATCAGCCCCAGCATTTT. Protein: CASSLDPGLGNQPQHF. The chain has TRBV5-1 and TRBJ1-5, with D perhaps matching TRBD1 (5 bases). Germline CDR1 is SGHRS and CDR2 is YFSETQ. V gave up 0 bases and J gave up 2 bases, with 12 bases separating them. The CDR3 length is 16 residues.